The rows below give T cell receptor beta chains drawn from one sample of a study of blood T cell repertoires in COVID-19. Profiled with immunoSEQ multiplex PCR; TCRdb holds only in-frame clones, not every one. The repertoire holds 140,000 to 150,000 clones, with around 81% as singletons. Sequencing used peripheral blood. The source is a woman aged 40 to 50 with active or convalescent COVID-19. CDR3s include the opening cysteine and the closing phenylalanine or tryptophan. The D gene is left open where the match is weak. The size entry is marked missing in some rows and otherwise reads once, few, many or a size class.

abundance	j_gene	d_gene	v_gene	CDR3nt	CDR3aa
NA	TRBJ1-4	TRBD1	TRBV5-8	TGTGCCAGCAGTTTCGGGACAGGACGAAGGGAAAAACTGTTTTTT	CASSFGTGRREKLFF
NA	TRBJ2-1	NA	TRBV19	TGTGCCAGTAGTATAGATCTTTGGGCAGGCTCCTACAATGAGCAGTTCTTC	CASSIDLWAGSYNEQFF
NA	TRBJ2-2	NA	TRBV5-1	TGCGCCAGCAGCCCCAGGGGGGAAGGCACCGGGGAGCTGTTTTTT	CASSPRGEGTGELFF
NA	TRBJ2-5	NA	TRBV5-1	TGCGCCAGCAGCTTCAGGGCGGGGGAGACCCAGTACTTC	CASSFRAGETQYF
NA	TRBJ2-5	NA	TRBV18	TGTGCCAGCTCACCACGGCCTTACCAAGAGACCCAGTACTTC	CASSPRPYQETQYF
NA	TRBJ1-2	TRBD1	TRBV3-1/TRBV3-2	TGTGCCAGCAGCCAAGATTTAACAGGGGTGTTCTATGGCTACACCTTC	CASSQDLTGVFYGYTF
NA	TRBJ1-5	NA	TRBV2	TGTGCCAGCAGTGAAAAGAGAAATAGCAATCAGCCCCAGCATTTT	CASSEKRNSNQPQHF
NA	TRBJ2-5	NA	TRBV7-2	TGTGCCAGCAGCTTAGCGAGTTCCCAAGAGACCCAGTACTTC	CASSLASSQETQYF
once	TRBJ2-5	NA	TRBV7-9	TGTGCCAGCAGCTTAGGGAGTAATGTGGGAAGGGGGCAAGAGACCCAGTACTTC	CASSLGSNVGRGQETQYF
NA	TRBJ1-2	TRBD1	TRBV28	TGTGCCAGCAGTTTAGGGGACAGGGGAGGAGGCTACACCTTC	CASSLGDRGGGYTF
few	TRBJ1-2	NA	TRBV6-1	TGTGCCAGCAGTGAAGCGGGTGACTTTGGCTACACCTTC	CASSEAGDFGYTF
NA	TRBJ1-6	NA	TRBV30	TGTGCCTGGTCGGGGAGCTCCTATAATTCACCCCTCCACTTT	CAWSGSSYNSPLHF
NA	TRBJ1-6	NA	TRBV4-3	TGCGCCAGCAGCCAAGGACTTGATTCACCCCTCCACTTT	CASSQGLDSPLHF